This TCR beta chain was sequenced during a study of identical twins. Study-wide results and caveats: The authors noted that invariant MAIT and iNKT cells could partly confound zero-insertion analyses. Beta out-of-frame sequences showed weaker excess sharing between twins.

This clonotype was seen more than once but under ten times. Its antigen is unknown. The CDR3 loop spans 13 amino acids. Germline-derived CDR1 and CDR2 are DFQATT and SNEGSKA (reference sequence). Trimming removed 5 bases at V and 7 bases at J, with 12 bases between. The cDNA had a unique molecular identifier and a template-switch universal primer site. TCRdb used MiXCR to reprocess the 5' RACE reads, holding one entry per CDR3 protein. Here the sample spans about 900,000 distinct CDR3 sequences, over 9% being singletons. These sequences were also reported in another study, on yellow fever vaccine responses in identical twins. That paper notes: Twins reportedly showed a vaccine T cell response that seemed partly convergent and partly personalized.

Sequenced input: PBMCs. The genes are TRBV20-1 and TRBJ1-6; the D gene is possibly TRBD1 (5 bases). This clonotype originated in a woman aged 18-30 years in good health. CDR3 in amino acids: CSASGTGNSPLHF. The CDR3 DNA reads as TGCAGTGCTTCCGGGACGGGAAATTCACCCCTCCACTTT.